The clone carrying this T cell receptor (beta chain) came up once. What it binds is not known. The data originate from a study of cytomegalovirus exposure and HLA in healthy donors. Study-wide findings and caveats: Later on, a genetic analysis was performed. It linked a missense variant in DCLRE1C with V- and J-gene trimming of TCR beta.

The PCR was carried out with 60 Vbeta primers and 13 Jbeta primers. TCRdb's copy holds only in-frame clones and misses some; the assay was immunoSEQ multiplex PCR. The repertoire holds about 180,000 clones, with around 80% as singletons. The sequenced material came from PBMCs. This receptor was taken from a woman aged 55-69 years in good health and CMV-seropositive.

The CDR3 here is CARSLQVAKNIQYF. CDR3 DNA sequence: TGTGCCAGAAGCTTACAGGTAGCCAAAAACATTCAGTACTTC. The chain links TRBV5-3 to TRBJ2-4, with D possibly matching TRBD1 (5 bases). TRBV5-3 is reported as an ORF; its role is uncertain. With 2 bases removed from V and 0 bases from J, the gap between germline ends came to 6 bases. The CDR3 is made up of 14 amino acids.